These 4 T cell receptor beta chains came from one sample sequenced in a study of siplizumab effects on memory and regulatory T cells. The data were produced by immunoSEQ multiplex PCR, yet TCRdb's version contains in-frame clones alone and is incomplete. The sample includes over 60,000 clones, about 90% of them seen just once. Sequencing used CD8+ T cells sorted from blood. The receptors here all came from a human donor in good health.

This clone has just one count. The chain is built from TRBV10-3 and TRBJ2-7, with D possibly being TRBD1 or TRBD2 (6 bases each). Between the trimmed V and J ends, which lost 7 bases and 4 bases, there was a span of 20 bases. The CDR3 is 15 residues long. Germline CDR1 and CDR2: ENHRY and SYGVKD. CDR3 in DNA: TGTGCCATCAAGGGGGGACTGGAGGCTTTGTACGAGCAGTACTTC. Its translation: CAIKGGLEALYEQYF.

The chain carries TRBV7-9 and TRBJ2-3; 11 nucleotides align to TRBD1. The germline V gene has CDR1 SEHNR and CDR2 FQNEAQ (reference sequence). This CDR3 is built from 17 residues. V lost 2 bases and J lost 3; bases outside the gene matches: 7. The CDR3 is CASSLIGQGAETDTQYF. In DNA form, the CDR3 reads TGTGCCAGCAGCTTAATCGGACAGGGGGCCGAGACAGATACGCAGTATTTT.

This chain joins TRBV27 and TRBJ2-3, with 9 bases identical to TRBD2. The junction had 5 bases not matched to a gene; V was cut back by 2 bases and J by 2 bases. The CDR3 extends over 16 amino acids. The V gene's germline CDR1 is MNHEY and CDR2 SMNVEV (reference sequence). The CDR3 sequence is CASSLVAGDATDTQYF. In DNA, the CDR3 is TGTGCCAGCAGTTTAGTAGCGGGGGACGCCACAGATACGCAGTATTTT.

V usage is TRBV20-1 and J usage is TRBJ2-5; a weak D match, TRBD1 (6 bases). The DNA end is a closer match to TRBJ2-7, so the J assignment may be wrong. Germline V gene lookup returns CDR1 DFQATT and CDR2 SNEGSKA (reference sequence). This CDR3 comprises 11 residues. CDR3 coding DNA: TGCAGTGGTGGGGGCGGATACGAGCAGTACTTC. It specifies CSGGGGYEQYF.